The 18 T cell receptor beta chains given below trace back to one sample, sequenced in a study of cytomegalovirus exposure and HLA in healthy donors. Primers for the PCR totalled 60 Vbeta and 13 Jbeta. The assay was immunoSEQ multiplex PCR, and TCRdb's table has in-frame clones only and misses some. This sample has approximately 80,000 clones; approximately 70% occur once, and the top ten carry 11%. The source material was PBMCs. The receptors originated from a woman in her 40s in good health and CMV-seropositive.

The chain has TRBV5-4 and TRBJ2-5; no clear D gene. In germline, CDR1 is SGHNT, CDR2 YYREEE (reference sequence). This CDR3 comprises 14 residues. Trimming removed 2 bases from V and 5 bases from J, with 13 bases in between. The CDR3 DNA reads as TGTGCCAGCAGCTTCCCTTTGGCCCAGGAGACCCAGTACTTC. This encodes CASSFPLAQETQYF.

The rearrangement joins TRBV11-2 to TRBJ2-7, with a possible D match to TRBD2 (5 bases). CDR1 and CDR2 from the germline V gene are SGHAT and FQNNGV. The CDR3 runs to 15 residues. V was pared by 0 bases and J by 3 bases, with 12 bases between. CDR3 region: CASSLDREGRYEQYF. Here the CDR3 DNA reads TGTGCCAGCAGCTTAGATCGGGAAGGCCGCTACGAGCAGTACTTC.

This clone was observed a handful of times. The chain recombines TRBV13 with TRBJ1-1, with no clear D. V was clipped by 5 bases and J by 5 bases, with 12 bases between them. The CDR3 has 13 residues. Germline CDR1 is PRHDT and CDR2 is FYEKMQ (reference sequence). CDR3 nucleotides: TGTGCCAGCAGCCAGCGGTTGTTGACTGAAGCTTTCTTT. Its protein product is CASSQRLLTEAFF.

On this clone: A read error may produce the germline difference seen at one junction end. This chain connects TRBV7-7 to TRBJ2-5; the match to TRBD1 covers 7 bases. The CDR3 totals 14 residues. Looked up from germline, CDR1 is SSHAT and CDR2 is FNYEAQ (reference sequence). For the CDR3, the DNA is TGTGCTAGCAGTCCACAGGGGAGCGGAGAGACCCAGTACTTC. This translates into CASSPQGSGETQYF.

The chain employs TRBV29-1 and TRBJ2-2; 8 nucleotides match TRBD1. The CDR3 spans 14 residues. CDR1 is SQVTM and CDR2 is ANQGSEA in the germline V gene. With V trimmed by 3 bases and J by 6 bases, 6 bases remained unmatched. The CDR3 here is CSVDNDRGAGELFF. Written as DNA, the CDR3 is TGCAGCGTTGACAACGACAGGGGAGCCGGGGAGCTGTTTTTT.

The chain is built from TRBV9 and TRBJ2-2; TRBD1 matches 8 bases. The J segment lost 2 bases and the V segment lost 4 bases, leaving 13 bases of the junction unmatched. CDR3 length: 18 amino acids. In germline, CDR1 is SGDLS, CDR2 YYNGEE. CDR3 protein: CASSRQTGVPLNTGELFF. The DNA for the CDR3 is TGTGCCAGCAGCAGACAGACAGGGGTCCCACTCAACACCGGGGAGCTGTTTTTT.

The CDR3 bases are TGTGCCAGCAGTGACTGGGACAGGTCCGACTATGGCTACACCTTC. It encodes CASSDWDRSDYGYTF. The rearrangement links TRBV2 to TRBJ1-2; TRBD1 aligns across 8 bases. After removal of 3 bases from V and 3 bases from J, the junction contained 6 bases not matched to a gene. Germline V lookup: CDR1 SNHLY, CDR2 FYNNEI. The CDR3 length is 15 residues.

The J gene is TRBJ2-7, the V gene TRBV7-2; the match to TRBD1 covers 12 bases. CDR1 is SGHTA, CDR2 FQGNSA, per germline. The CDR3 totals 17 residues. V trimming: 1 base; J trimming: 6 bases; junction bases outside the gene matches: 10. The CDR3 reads CASSLVGGTGGSSEQYF. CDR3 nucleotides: TGTGCCAGCAGCTTAGTTGGGGGGACAGGGGGCTCGTCCGAGCAGTACTTC.

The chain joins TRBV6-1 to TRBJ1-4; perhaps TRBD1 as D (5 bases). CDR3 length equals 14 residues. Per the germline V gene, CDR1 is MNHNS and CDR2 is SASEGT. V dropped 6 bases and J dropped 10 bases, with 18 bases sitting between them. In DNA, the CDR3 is TGTGCCAGCAGCACTCAAGGGGCAGGCTCAAAACTGTTTTTT. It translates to CASSTQGAGSKLFF.

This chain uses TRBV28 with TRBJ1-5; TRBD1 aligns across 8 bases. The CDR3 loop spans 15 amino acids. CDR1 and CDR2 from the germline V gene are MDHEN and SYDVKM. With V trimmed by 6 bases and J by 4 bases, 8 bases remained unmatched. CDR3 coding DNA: TGTGCCAGCAGCCTGGGACAGGTTGTTAATCAGCCCCAGCATTTT. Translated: CASSLGQVVNQPQHF.

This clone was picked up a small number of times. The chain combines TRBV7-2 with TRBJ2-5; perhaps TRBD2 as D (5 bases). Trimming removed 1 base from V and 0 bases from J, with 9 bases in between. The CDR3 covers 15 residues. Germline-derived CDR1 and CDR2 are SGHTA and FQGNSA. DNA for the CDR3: TGTGCCAGCAGCTTAGTGGGAGCAGACCAAGAGACCCAGTACTTC. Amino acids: CASSLVGADQETQYF.

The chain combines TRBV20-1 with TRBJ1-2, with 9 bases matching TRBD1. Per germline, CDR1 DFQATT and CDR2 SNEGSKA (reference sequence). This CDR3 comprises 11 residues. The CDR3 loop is CKTGGRYGYTF. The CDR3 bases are TGCAAGACAGGGGGAAGGTATGGCTACACCTTC.

As DNA, the CDR3 is TGCAGCGTTGAAGACCCTCGACTAGCGGGAAGTTACAATGAGCAGTTCTTC. Amino acid sequence: CSVEDPRLAGSYNEQFF. V gene TRBV29-1 combines with J gene TRBJ2-1; 11 positions agree with TRBD2. This CDR3 contains 17 residues. V was pared by 0 bases and J by 4 bases, with 8 bases of the junction left unmatched. CDR1 is SQVTM, CDR2 ANQGSEA, per germline.

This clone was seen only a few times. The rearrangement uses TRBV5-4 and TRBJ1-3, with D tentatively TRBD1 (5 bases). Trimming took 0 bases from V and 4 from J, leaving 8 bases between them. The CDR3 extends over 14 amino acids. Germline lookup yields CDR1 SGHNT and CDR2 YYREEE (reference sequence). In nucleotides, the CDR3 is TGTGCCAGCAGCTTGGGGGGCACGGGAAACACCATATATTTT. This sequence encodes CASSLGGTGNTIYF.

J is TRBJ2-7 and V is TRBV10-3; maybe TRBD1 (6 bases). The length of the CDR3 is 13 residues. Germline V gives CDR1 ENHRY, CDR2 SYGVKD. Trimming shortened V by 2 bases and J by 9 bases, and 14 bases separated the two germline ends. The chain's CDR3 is CAISEPEGVGQYF. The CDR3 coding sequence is TGTGCCATCAGTGAGCCCGAGGGGGTTGGGCAGTACTTC.

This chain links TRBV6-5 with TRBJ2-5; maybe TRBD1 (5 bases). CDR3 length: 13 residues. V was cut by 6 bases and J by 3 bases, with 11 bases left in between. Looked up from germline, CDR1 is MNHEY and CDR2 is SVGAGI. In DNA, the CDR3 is TGTGCCAGCAGCGATACAGGAAAAGAGACCCAGTACTTC. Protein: CASSDTGKETQYF.

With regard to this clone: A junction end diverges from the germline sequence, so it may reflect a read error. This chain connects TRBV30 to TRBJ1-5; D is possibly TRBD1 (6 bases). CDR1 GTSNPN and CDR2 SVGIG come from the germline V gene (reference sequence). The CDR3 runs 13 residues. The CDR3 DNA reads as TGTGCCTGGAGTCAACAGGGCAAGCAGCCCCAGCATTTT. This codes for CAWSQQGKQPQHF.

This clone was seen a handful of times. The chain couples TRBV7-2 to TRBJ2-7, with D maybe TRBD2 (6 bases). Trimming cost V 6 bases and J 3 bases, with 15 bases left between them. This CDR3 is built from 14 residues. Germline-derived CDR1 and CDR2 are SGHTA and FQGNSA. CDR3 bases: TGTGCCAGCAGTTTCGCGGGACGGAACTACGAGCAGTACTTC. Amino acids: CASSFAGRNYEQYF.